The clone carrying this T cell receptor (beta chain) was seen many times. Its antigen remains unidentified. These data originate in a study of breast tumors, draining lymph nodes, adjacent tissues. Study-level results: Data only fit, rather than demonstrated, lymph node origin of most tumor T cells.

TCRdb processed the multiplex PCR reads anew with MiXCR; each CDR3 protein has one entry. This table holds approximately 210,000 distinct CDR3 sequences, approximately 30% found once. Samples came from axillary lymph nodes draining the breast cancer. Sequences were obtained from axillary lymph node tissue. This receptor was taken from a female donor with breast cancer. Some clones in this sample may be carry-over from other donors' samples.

CDR3 protein: CSARPLGTVNNSPLHF. The CDR3 DNA reads TGCAGTGCTAGACCACTAGGGACAGTCAATAATTCACCCCTCCACTTT. V usage is TRBV20-1 and J usage is TRBJ1-6; 7 nucleotides align to TRBD1. The ends lost 2 bases at V and 5 bases at J; junction bases unmatched: 9. CDR1 is DFQATT, CDR2 SNEGSKA, per germline (reference sequence). This CDR3 region has 16 residues.